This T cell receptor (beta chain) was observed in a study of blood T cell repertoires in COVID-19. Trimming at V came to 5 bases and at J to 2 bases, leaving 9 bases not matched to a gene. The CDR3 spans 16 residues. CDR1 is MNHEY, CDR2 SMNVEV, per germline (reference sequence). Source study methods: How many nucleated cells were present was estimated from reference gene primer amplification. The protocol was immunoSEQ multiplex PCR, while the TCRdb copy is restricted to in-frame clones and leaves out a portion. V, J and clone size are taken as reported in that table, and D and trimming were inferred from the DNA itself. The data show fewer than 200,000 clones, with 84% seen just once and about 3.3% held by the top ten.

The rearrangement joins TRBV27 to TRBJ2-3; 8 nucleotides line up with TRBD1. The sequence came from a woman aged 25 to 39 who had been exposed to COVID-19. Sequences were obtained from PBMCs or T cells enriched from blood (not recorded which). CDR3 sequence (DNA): TGTGCCAGCAGTCCAATACAGGGGGTGGACACAGATACGCAGTATTTT. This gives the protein CASSPIQGVDTDTQYF.